In its sample, the clone carrying this TCR beta chain was seen once. The sample comes from a study of blood T cell repertoires in COVID-19. Background on the study: Material from acute and convalescent COVID-19 was sourced from the United States, Italy and Spain. The analysed material was cDNA or gDNA that came from T cells, B-cell-depleted T cells, or PBMCs.

The germline gives CDR1 SGHDT, CDR2 YYEEEE. CDR3 size: 14 residues. V was trimmed by 4 bases and J by 3 bases, leaving 14 bases between them. Profiled with immunoSEQ multiplex PCR; TCRdb holds only in-frame clones, not every one. This sample has about 190,000 clones, with 90% found just once. This receptor was identified in a man in his fifties with acute or convalescent COVID-19. Input material: peripheral blood. V usage is TRBV5-6 and J usage is TRBJ2-7, with a weak D call TRBD2 (5 bases). CDR3 in DNA: TGTGCCAGCAGCACGGGGTACCTGAACTACGAGCAGTACTTC. This gives the protein CASSTGYLNYEQYF.